The 23 T cell receptor beta chains below were found in one sample sequenced in a study of blood T cell repertoires in COVID-19. The assay was immunoSEQ multiplex PCR, and TCRdb's table has in-frame clones only and misses some. This sample has tens of thousands of clones, with roughly 86% found just once. Sequencing was carried out using peripheral blood. The receptor set was obtained from a human donor in a cohort sampled during active COVID-19.

The chain uses TRBV11-3 and TRBJ2-3, with D perhaps TRBD2 (6 bases). Germline CDR1 and CDR2: SGHNT and YENEEA. The CDR3 consists of 13 residues. Deletions cut 5 bases from V and 8 bases from J, with 14 bases between. The DNA of the CDR3 is TGTGCCAGCAGCCCCGGGGGTCGGGGTACGCAGTATTTT. It translates to CASSPGGRGTQYF.

In its sample, this clone was seen a few times. J is TRBJ2-7 and V is TRBV12-3 or TRBV12-4, with 9 bases that match TRBD2. Trimming cost V 4 bases and J 4 bases; bases outside gene matches: 2. The CDR3 consists of 13 residues. CDR3: CASSSSGAYEQYF. For the CDR3, the DNA is TGTGCCAGCAGTTCTAGCGGGGCTTACGAGCAGTACTTC.

J is TRBJ2-3 and V is TRBV9; D might be TRBD2 (5 bases). The CDR3 spans 14 residues. The V end lost 4 bases, the J end lost 6 bases, and 15 bases lay between the germline ends. Per germline, CDR1 SGDLS and CDR2 YYNGEE. CDR3 bases: TGTGCCAGCAGCTTCCGGGGTCGAGGGGATACGCAGTATTTT. This codes for CASSFRGRGDTQYF.

This clone was detected only a few times. The chain couples TRBV19 to TRBJ2-7, with D perhaps matching TRBD2 (5 bases). Germline lookup yields CDR1 LNHDA and CDR2 SQIVND (reference sequence). The CDR3 totals 15 residues. Trimming shortened V by 0 bases and J by 3 bases, and 12 bases separated the two germline ends. The CDR3 sequence is CASSIESHGDYEQYF. CDR3 DNA sequence: TGTGCCAGTAGTATAGAAAGCCACGGGGACTACGAGCAGTACTTC. The full variable domain, its missing parts supplied by reference TRBV19 and TRBJ2-7, is DGGITQSPKYLFRKEGQNVTLSCEQNLNHDAMYWYRQDPGQGLRLIYYSQIVNDFQKGDIAEGYSVSREKKESFPLTVTSAQKNPTAFYLCASSIESHGDYEQYFGPGTRLTVT.

The chain combines TRBV10-2 with TRBJ1-2; no clear D gene. CDR1 and CDR2 from the germline V gene are WSHSY and SAAADI. CDR3 length equals 14 residues. V gave up 1 base and J gave up 3 bases, with 9 bases separating them. The CDR3 loop is CASSELREYYGYTF. The CDR3 DNA follows: TGCGCCAGCAGTGAGTTGCGGGAATACTATGGCTACACCTTC.

The genes are TRBV4-2 and TRBJ1-1; 8 bases are a match to TRBD1. Germline values: CDR1 LGHNA, CDR2 YNFKEQ. CDR3 length equals 15 residues. V gave up 4 bases and J gave up 1 base; unmatched junction bases: 5. CDR3 in amino acids: CASSPRTGSNTEAFF. The CDR3 nucleotides are TGTGCCAGCAGCCCCCGGACAGGGTCGAACACTGAAGCTTTCTTT.

This chain joins TRBV7-8 and TRBJ1-6, with D possibly being TRBD1 (6 bases). The CDR3 sequence is 15 residues long. V was pared by 4 bases and J by 3 bases, with 10 bases between. From germline, CDR1 is SGHVS and CDR2 FQNEAQ. CDR3 bases: TGTGCCAGCAGCTCTACAGGGAGCTATAATTCACCCCTCCACTTT. It codes for CASSSTGSYNSPLHF.

This clone was seen a handful of times. This chain links TRBV3-1 (or the pseudogene TRBV3-2) with TRBJ2-3; tentatively, D is TRBD1 (5 bases). Germline loops: CDR1 LGHDT, CDR2 YNNKEL (reference sequence). The CDR3 is made up of 16 amino acids. V dropped 5 bases and J dropped 9 bases, with 24 bases sitting between them. The CDR3 coding sequence is TGTGCCAGCAGCTCAACAGAGCTCCAGGGTCTCAGGACGCAGTATTTT. It yields the protein CASSSTELQGLRTQYF.

The genes are TRBV5-1 and TRBJ2-3; TRBD2 matches 13 bases. CDR1 is SGHRS and CDR2 is YFSETQ in the germline V gene. This CDR3 spans 17 amino acids. V lost 4 bases, J lost 4 bases, and 9 bases stayed unmatched. CDR3: CASSRGLAGDVADTQYF. CDR3 in DNA: TGCGCCAGCAGCCGAGGACTAGCGGGAGACGTAGCAGATACGCAGTATTTT. Filled out from reference TRBV5-1 and TRBJ2-3, the complete variable domain reads KAGVTQTPRYLIKTRGQQVTLSCSPISGHRSVSWYQQTPGQGLQFLFEYFSETQRNKGNFPGRFSGRQFSNSRSEMNVSTLELGDSALYLCASSRGLAGDVADTQYFGPGTRLTVL.

This clone was observed a single time. The chain links TRBV28 to TRBJ1-5; D not resolved. V lost 3 bases and J 3 bases, leaving 15 bases between the germline ends. The CDR3 is 16 amino acids. Per the germline V gene, CDR1 is MDHEN and CDR2 is SYDVKM. CDR3 region: CASSLRRAGLNQPQHF. The CDR3 DNA reads TGTGCCAGCAGTTTGCGCCGCGCAGGTCTCAATCAGCCCCAGCATTTT.

The chain carries TRBV5-5 and TRBJ1-2, with D tentatively TRBD1 (6 bases). This CDR3 comprises 13 residues. Germline values: CDR1 SGHKS, CDR2 YYEKEE (reference sequence). V lost 1 base, J lost 8 bases, and 12 bases lay in between. In nucleotides, the CDR3 is TGTGCCAGCAGCTTGAGGGGGTGGGAGGGCTACACCTTC. This sequence encodes CASSLRGWEGYTF.

The chain carries TRBV19 and TRBJ2-7; TRBD2 agrees at 7 bases. The CDR3 is 14 amino acids. V dropped 6 bases and J dropped 1; count of bases not matched to a gene: 6. Germline lookup yields CDR1 LNHDA and CDR2 SQIVND (reference sequence). Here the CDR3 DNA reads TGTGCCAGTAGCGGGGGGTGGTCGTCCTACGAGCAGTACTTC. Protein sequence: CASSGGWSSYEQYF.

This chain links TRBV6-1 with TRBJ1-2, with 7 bases lining up with TRBD1. This CDR3 is built from 15 residues. The germline V gene encodes CDR1 MNHNS and CDR2 SASEGT. J was trimmed by 4 bases and V by 0 bases; bases with no gene match: 5. The CDR3 here is CASSEAFRDSYGYTF. The DNA for the CDR3 is TGTGCCAGCAGTGAAGCATTCCGGGACAGCTATGGCTACACCTTC.

This clone occurred a few times. This chain connects TRBV7-9 to TRBJ1-3; D not resolved. From germline, CDR1 is SEHNR and CDR2 FQNEAQ (reference sequence). V was trimmed by 3 bases and J by 4 bases, leaving 16 bases between them. CDR3 length: 16 residues. Here the CDR3 reads CASSFFRGSSGNTIYF. CDR3 DNA: TGTGCCAGCAGCTTCTTTCGGGGATCATCCGGAAACACCATATATTTT.

This clone was found a few times. As DNA, the CDR3 is TGTGCCAGCGGCACCTCGGGACAGCTCCACTTT. This gives the protein CASGTSGQLHF. This chain uses TRBV3-1 (or the pseudogene TRBV3-2) with TRBJ1-6, with TRBD1 matching over 7 bases. Germline V lookup: CDR1 LGHDT, CDR2 YNNKEL (reference sequence). CDR3 length: 11 amino acids. V was pared by 8 bases and J by 16 bases, with 8 bases of the junction left unmatched.

A few counts support this clone. This rearrangement joins TRBV4-1 to TRBJ2-2; 8 bases agree with TRBD2. CDR1 and CDR2 from the germline V gene are MGHRA and YSYEKL. The CDR3 is made up of 16 amino acids. The junction had 10 bases not matched to a gene; V was cut back by 3 bases and J by 7 bases. CDR3 DNA sequence: TGCGCCAGCAGCCATGGTAGCGGGGCTCGTGGCGGGGAGCTGTTTTTT. Amino acids: CASSHGSGARGGELFF.

This clone occurred once. The chain joins TRBV3-1 (or the pseudogene TRBV3-2) to TRBJ1-3; D perhaps matches TRBD1 (5 bases). From germline, CDR1 is LGHDT and CDR2 YNNKEL (reference sequence). V lost 0 bases and J 8 bases, leaving 14 bases between the germline ends. This CDR3 has 15 amino acids. CDR3 in DNA: TGTGCCAGCAGCCAAGATCTCGGAGGGGTGGACACCATATATTTT. It codes for CASSQDLGGVDTIYF.

The chain is built from TRBV19 and TRBJ1-2; weak D call: TRBD1 (5 bases). Germline CDR1 is LNHDA and CDR2 is SQIVND (reference sequence). Trimming pared 2 bases from V and 5 bases from J, leaving 9 bases between. CDR3 length equals 13 residues. CDR3 sequence (DNA): TGTGCCAGTAGTATATCCGGGGGGTATGGCTACACCTTC. It encodes CASSISGGYGYTF.

This chain uses TRBV14 with TRBJ1-1, with 10 nucleotides matching TRBD1. J was trimmed by 6 bases and V by 5 bases; bases with no gene match: 9. CDR3 length: 15 amino acids. Germline CDR1 and CDR2: SGHDN and FVKESK. The CDR3 spells CASSDWEGQGSEAFF. The DNA for the CDR3 is TGTGCCAGCAGCGACTGGGAGGGACAGGGGTCTGAAGCTTTCTTT.

V gene TRBV4-1 combines with J gene TRBJ1-1; no clear D. This CDR3 has 15 residues. Germline V lookup: CDR1 MGHRA, CDR2 YSYEKL. Trimming stripped 0 bases from V and 5 bases from J, with 13 bases between. In nucleotides, the CDR3 is TGCGCCAGCAGCCAAGATTTGGCAGTTGAAACTGAAGCTTTCTTT. Protein: CASSQDLAVETEAFF.

J is TRBJ1-4 and V is TRBV9; D not certain. CDR1 SGDLS and CDR2 YYNGEE come from the germline V gene. This CDR3 is 15 amino acids long. Trimming removed 0 bases at V and 1 base at J, with 7 bases between. CDR3 in amino acids: CASSVDILTNEKLFF. DNA of the CDR3: TGTGCCAGCAGCGTAGATATACTAACTAATGAAAAACTGTTTTTT.

The chain uses TRBV5-1 and TRBJ2-7, with TRBD2 matching 7 bases. Per the germline V gene, CDR1 is SGHRS and CDR2 is YFSETQ. The CDR3 has 16 residues. The V segment lost 2 bases and the J segment 2 bases; nucleotides outside the gene matches: 10. CDR3 bases: TGCGCCAGCAGCTTCCTTTTCACTAGCGTAACCTACGAGCAGTACTTC. Translated: CASSFLFTSVTYEQYF.

The chain joins TRBV18 to TRBJ2-1; 10 nucleotides match TRBD2. The CDR3 has 17 residues. In germline, CDR1 is KGHSH, CDR2 LQKENI. J lost 7 bases, V lost 2 bases, and 11 bases had no gene match. The CDR3 spells CASSPAASGSKWNEQFF. As DNA, the CDR3 is TGTGCCAGCTCACCAGCGGCTAGCGGGAGTAAGTGGAATGAGCAGTTCTTC.